The clone carrying this T cell receptor (beta chain) has a count of ten or more. Its antigen remains unknown. This record belongs to a study of blood T cells in healthy people across ages. V shed 4 bases and J 3 bases; nucleotides not matched to a gene: 6. The V gene's germline CDR1 is MNHEY and CDR2 SVGEGT. The CDR3 is 15 residues long. Study-wide results and limits: The percentage of naive T cells correlated strongly with TCR beta diversity.

PCR was performed a second time for roughly 7 to 11 cycles using a sample-barcoded 5' primer and a J-beta primer mix. TCRdb recomputed calls from the 5' RACE reads with MiXCR, one row per CDR3 protein. The sample holds about 900,000 distinct CDR3 sequences, roughly 60% seen once. The TCR comes from a man aged 30-40 years in good health. This sequence joins TRBV6-2 or TRBV6-3 and TRBJ2-1, with TRBD2 identical over 7 bases. What was sequenced was blood. CDR3 amino acids: CASSSGLGDYNEQFF. The CDR3 nucleotides read TGTGCCAGCAGTTCCGGACTAGGGGACTACAATGAGCAGTTCTTC.